This T cell receptor (beta chain) was profiled in a study of long-term antiretroviral therapy in people with HIV. Study observations and caveats: Comparison with controls showed narrower CDR3 length ranges in HIV repertoires. Upon ART, diversity increased but remained lower than transplant donor controls.

On this clone itself: As yet, its antigen is unknown.

Germline CDR1 and CDR2: SGHAT and FQNNGV. This CDR3 is 16 amino acids long. Trimming shortened V by 5 bases and J by 6 bases, and 20 bases separated the two germline ends. The immunoSEQ assay was v3.0, run at survey level. For every sample, sequencing targeted roughly 35,000-50,000 T-cell genomes. Produced via immunoSEQ multiplex PCR; TCRdb's table is partial and in-frame only. Of more than 20,000 clones detected, roughly 85% appear once; the ten largest clones hold 8% to 10%. The sample was unsorted PBMCs, taken 2.3 years after starting antiretroviral therapy. The TCR sequence derives from a man aged 40-50 years with HIV. The chain employs TRBV11-2 and TRBJ2-1, with D possibly being TRBD1 (6 bases). This CDR3 reads CASSPTGTGLVNEQFF. CDR3 sequence (DNA): TGTGCCAGCAGCCCTACCGGAACAGGGTTGGTCAATGAGCAGTTCTTC.